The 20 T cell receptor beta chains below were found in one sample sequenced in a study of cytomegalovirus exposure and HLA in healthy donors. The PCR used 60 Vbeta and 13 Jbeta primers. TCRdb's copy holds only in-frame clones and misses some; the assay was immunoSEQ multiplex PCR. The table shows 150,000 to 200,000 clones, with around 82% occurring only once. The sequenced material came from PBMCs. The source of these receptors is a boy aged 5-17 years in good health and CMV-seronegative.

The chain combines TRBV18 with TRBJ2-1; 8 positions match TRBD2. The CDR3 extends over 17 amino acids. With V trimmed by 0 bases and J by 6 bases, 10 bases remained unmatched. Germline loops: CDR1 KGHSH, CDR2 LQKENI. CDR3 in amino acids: CASSPPKSGLAPNEQFF. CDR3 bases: TGTGCCAGCTCACCACCTAAGAGTGGACTAGCTCCCAATGAGCAGTTCTTC. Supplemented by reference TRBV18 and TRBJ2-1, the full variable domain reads NAGVMQNPRHLVRRRGQEARLRCSPMKGHSHVYWYRQLPEEGLKFMVYLQKENIIDESGMPKERFSAEFPKEGPSILRIQQVVRGDSAAYFCASSPPKSGLAPNEQFFGPGTRLTVL.

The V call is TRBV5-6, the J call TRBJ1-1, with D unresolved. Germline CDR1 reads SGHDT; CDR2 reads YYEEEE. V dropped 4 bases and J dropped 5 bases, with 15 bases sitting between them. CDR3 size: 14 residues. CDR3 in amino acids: CASSQSGEGTEAFF. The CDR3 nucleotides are TGTGCCAGCAGCCAATCCGGGGAAGGAACTGAAGCTTTCTTT.

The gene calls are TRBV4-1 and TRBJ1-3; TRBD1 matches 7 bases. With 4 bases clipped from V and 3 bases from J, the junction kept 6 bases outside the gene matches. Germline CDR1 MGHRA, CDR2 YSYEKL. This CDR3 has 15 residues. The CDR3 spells CASSPGSGGGNTIYF. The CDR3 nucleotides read TGCGCCAGCAGCCCGGGGTCAGGGGGTGGAAACACCATATATTTT.

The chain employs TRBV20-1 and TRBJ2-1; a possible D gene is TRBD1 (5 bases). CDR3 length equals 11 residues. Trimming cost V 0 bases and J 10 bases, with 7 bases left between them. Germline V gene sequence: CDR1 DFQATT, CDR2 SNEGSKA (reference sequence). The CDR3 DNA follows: TGCAGTGCTAGAGAGGACACCGAGCAGTTCTTC. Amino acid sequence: CSAREDTEQFF.

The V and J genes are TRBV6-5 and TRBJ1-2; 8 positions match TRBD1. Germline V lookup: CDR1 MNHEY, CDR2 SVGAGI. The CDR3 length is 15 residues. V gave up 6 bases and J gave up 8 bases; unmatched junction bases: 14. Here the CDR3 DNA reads TGTGCCAGCAGCCAGGGGGCGTGGGGGACGGGGGGCTACACCTTC. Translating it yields CASSQGAWGTGGYTF.

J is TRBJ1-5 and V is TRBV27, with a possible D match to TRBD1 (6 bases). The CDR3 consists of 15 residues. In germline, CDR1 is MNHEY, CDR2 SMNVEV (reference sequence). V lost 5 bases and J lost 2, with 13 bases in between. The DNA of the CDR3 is TGTGCCAGCAGTCCGTTGACAGGACGCAATCAGCCCCAGCATTTT. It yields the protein CASSPLTGRNQPQHF.

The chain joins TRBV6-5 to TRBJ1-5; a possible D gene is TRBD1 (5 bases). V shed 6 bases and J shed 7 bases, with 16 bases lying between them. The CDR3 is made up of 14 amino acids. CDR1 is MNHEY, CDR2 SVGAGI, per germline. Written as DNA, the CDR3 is TGTGCCAGCAGCCTCTCTCCCGGGGGACAGCCCCAGCATTTT. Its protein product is CASSLSPGGQPQHF.

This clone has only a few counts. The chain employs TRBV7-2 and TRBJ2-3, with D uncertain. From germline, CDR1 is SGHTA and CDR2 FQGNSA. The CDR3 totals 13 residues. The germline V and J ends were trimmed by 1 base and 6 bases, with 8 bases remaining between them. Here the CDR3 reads CASSLVYGDTQYF. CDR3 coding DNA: TGTGCCAGCAGCTTAGTTTACGGGGATACGCAGTATTTT. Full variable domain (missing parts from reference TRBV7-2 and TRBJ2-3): GAGVSQSPSNKVTEKGKDVELRCDPISGHTALYWYRQSLGQGLEFLIYFQGNSAPDKSGLPSDRFSAERTGGSVSTLTIQRTQQEDSAVYLCASSLVYGDTQYFGPGTRLTVL.

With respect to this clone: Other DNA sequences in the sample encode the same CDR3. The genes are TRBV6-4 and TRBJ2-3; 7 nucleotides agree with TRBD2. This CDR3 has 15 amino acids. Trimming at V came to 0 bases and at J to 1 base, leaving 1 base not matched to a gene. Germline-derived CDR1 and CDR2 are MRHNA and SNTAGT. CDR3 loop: CASSDSSGGTDTQYF. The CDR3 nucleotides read TGTGCCAGCAGTGACTCGAGCGGGGGCACAGATACGCAGTATTTT.

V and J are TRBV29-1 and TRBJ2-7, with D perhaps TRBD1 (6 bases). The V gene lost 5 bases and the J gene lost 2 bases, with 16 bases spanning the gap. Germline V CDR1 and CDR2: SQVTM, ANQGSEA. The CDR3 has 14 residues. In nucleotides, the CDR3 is TGCAGCGTTACAACCGGGACAACCGCCTACGAGCAGTACTTC. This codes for CSVTTGTTAYEQYF.

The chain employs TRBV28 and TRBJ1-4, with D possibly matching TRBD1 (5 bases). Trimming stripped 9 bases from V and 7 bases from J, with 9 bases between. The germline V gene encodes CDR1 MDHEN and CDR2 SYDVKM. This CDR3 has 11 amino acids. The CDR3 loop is CASQGGEKLFF. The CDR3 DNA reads TGTGCCAGTCAGGGTGGTGAAAAACTGTTTTTT.

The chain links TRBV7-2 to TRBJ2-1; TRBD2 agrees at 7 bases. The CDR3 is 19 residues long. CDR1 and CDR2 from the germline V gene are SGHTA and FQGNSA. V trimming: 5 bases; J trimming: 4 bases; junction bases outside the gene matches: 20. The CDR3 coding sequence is TGTGCCAGCAGCCTCCGTGTGGGGGGGGTAGCGAAGGTTTACAATGAGCAGTTCTTC. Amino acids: CASSLRVGGVAKVYNEQFF.

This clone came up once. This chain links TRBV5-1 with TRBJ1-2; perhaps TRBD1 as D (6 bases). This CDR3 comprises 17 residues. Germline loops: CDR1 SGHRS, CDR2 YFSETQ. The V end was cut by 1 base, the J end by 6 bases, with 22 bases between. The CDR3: CASSLPYVGGWVHGYTF. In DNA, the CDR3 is TGCGCCAGCAGCTTGCCCTATGTTGGGGGCTGGGTGCATGGCTACACCTTC.

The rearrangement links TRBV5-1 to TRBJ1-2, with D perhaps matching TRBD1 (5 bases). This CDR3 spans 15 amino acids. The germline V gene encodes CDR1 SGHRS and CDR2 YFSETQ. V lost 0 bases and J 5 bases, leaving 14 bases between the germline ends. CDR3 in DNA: TGCGCCAGCAGCTTGGGGGGTCAGGGAGGATATGGCTACACCTTC. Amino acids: CASSLGGQGGYGYTF.

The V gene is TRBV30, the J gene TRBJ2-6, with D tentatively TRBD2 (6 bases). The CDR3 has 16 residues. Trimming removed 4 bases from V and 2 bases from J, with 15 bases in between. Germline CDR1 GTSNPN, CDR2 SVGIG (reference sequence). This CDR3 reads CAWISYGGPGANVLTF. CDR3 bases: TGTGCCTGGATATCCTACGGGGGTCCTGGGGCCAACGTCCTGACTTTC.

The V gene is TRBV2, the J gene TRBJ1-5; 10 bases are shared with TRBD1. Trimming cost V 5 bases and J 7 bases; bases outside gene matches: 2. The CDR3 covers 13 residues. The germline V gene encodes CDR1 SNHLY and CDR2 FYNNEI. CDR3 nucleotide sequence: TGTGCCAGCAGTAGGACAGGGGGGCAGCCCCAGCATTTT. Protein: CASSRTGGQPQHF.

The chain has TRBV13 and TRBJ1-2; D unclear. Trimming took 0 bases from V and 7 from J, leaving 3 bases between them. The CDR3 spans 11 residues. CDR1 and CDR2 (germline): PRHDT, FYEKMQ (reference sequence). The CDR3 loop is CASSLGAGYTF. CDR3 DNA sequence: TGTGCCAGCAGCTTAGGGGCTGGCTACACCTTC.

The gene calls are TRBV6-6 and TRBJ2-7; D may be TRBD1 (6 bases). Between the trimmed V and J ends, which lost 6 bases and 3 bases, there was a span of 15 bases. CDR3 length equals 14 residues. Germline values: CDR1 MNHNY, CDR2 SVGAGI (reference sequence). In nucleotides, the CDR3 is TGTGCCAGCAGATACCGGACAGACCACTACGAGCAGTACTTC. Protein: CASRYRTDHYEQYF.

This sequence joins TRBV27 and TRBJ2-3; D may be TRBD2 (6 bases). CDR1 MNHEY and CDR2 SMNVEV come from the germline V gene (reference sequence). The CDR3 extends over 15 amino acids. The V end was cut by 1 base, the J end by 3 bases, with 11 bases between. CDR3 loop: CASSLFGRGTDTQYF. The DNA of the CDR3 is TGTGCCAGCAGTTTATTCGGGAGAGGTACAGATACGCAGTATTTT.

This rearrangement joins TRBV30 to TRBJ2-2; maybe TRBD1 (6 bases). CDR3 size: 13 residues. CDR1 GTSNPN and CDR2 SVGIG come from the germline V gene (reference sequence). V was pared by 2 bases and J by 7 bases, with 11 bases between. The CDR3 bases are TGTGCCTGGAGTTTGAGGGGGAACGGGGAGCTGTTTTTT. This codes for CAWSLRGNGELFF.